This record covers a single T cell receptor (beta chain). Methods used by the authors: Reference gene primer amplification in the assay estimated nucleated cell counts. This table comes from immunoSEQ multiplex PCR, and its TCRdb copy is limited to in-frame clones, with some not included. V, J and clone size reflect that table, while D and trimming were determined from the DNA. The data contain around 110,000 clones, roughly 83% of them singletons. V lost 6 bases and J lost 6, with 10 bases in between. The CDR3 runs 12 residues. The data derive from a study of blood T cell repertoires in COVID-19. Whole-study context: The United States, Italy and Spain provided the acute and convalescent COVID-19 samples. Sources were T cells, B-cell-depleted T cells, or PBMCs; the material itself was cDNA or gDNA.

The clonotype comes from a woman in her 70s with acute or convalescent COVID-19. Sequenced sample: peripheral blood. The chain has TRBV12-3 or TRBV12-4 and TRBJ2-3; tentatively, D is TRBD2 (5 bases). CDR3: CASRNVADTQYF. The CDR3 DNA reads TGTGCCAGCAGGAACGTAGCGGATACGCAGTATTTT.